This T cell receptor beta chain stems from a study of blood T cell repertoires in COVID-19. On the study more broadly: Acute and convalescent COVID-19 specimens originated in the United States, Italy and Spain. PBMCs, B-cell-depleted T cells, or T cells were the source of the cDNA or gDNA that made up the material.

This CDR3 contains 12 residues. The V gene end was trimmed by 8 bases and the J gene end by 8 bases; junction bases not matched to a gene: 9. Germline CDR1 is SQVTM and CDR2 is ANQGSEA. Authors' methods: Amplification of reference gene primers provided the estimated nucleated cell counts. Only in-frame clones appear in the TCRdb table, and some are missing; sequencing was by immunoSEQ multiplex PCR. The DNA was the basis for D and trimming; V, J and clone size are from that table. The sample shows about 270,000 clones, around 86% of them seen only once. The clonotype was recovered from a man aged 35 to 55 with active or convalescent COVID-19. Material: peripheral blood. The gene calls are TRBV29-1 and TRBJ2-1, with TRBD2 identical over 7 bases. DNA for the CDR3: TGCAGCACGCGGGAGTACGTCTATGAGCAGTTCTTC. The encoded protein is CSTREYVYEQFF.